The T cell receptor (beta chain) under discussion was sequenced for a study of Japanese encephalitis immunity and Zika vaccine responses (dated by TCRdb to the early 2020s). Background on the whole study: Three 5.0 ug doses of alum-adjuvanted ZPIV were administered to included participants at weeks 0, 4 and 28. For stimulation, either ZIKV structural-protein peptide pools divided into flavivirus-conserved and non-conserved sets were used, or JEV or YFV peptides matching the pre-vaccination. Around 12 participants received one dose of YFV vaccine (YF-VAX) before ZPIV, and several participants were flavivirus-naive. TCR repertoires from three flavivirus-naive individuals were also analyzed at weeks 2, 6 and 52 after the start of ZPIV vaccination. ZIKV peptides were 15-mers overlapping by 11 residues, selected for NetMHCpan/NetMHCII-predicted epitopes with affinity below 50 nM. Two to three months ahead of the first ZPIV dose, 11 to 13 participants were given JEV vaccine (IXIARO) as a two-dose regimen with the doses 28 days apart. For TCR sequencing, more than five representative participants were selected from each pre-vaccination group, and samples were taken at week 0 (after pre-vaccination, before ZPIV) and at week 52. The study tested whether CD4 T cell responses to the Zika vaccine were shaped by prior Japanese encephalitis virus (JEV) or yellow fever virus (YFV) vaccination.

PBMCs were stained with CellTrace CFSE and grown for approximately 6 days in RPMI containing approximately 8% human serum and peptide pools at 0.9 to 1 ug/mL each. Unfixed proliferating CD4 T cells were sorted on a BD FACSAria as live CD56-CD19-CD16-CD3+CD4+ CFSE-low cells. Enrolled adults were healthy and were found to be seronegative for ZIKV, JEV, YFV, DENV and WNV by microneutralization screening. The samples were drawn from a phase 1 trial of an alum-adjuvanted Zika purified-inactivated virus (ZPIV) vaccine that was randomized, double-blinded and placebo-controlled. Peripheral blood mononuclear cells were isolated by standard procedure and stored frozen in liquid nitrogen until use. The full study reports these points: The analysis covered only a subset of trial participants who had three doses and adequate samples, rather than the whole vaccinated cohort. In JEV-pre-vaccinated donors, the repertoire richness of CD4 T cells responding to conserved ZIKV epitopes decreased significantly after ZPIV. The individual peptides behind the cross-reactive responses were not identified because limits on sample size made peptide-pool deconvolution impossible. Compared with YFV-pre-vaccinated donors, JEV-pre-vaccinated donors had higher repertoire similarity across time-points and stimulations, indicating that more clonotypes were common to ZIKV and JEV stimulation. Samples grouped by participant and showed no similarity between individuals, suggesting that no public TCRs were detected. Only a few individuals showed CD8 T cell responses to ZIKV peptide pools, and those responses were very low in magnitude.

Within its sample, this clonotype is medium-sized (0.01 to 0.1%). No qualities accompany the bases; no much larger clone lies one base away. Library preparation employed 5' RACE. Before sequencing, TCRbeta libraries were pooled in proportion to the sorted cell numbers of each library. Total RNA was extracted from sorted cells with RNAzol RT, and cDNA was synthesized with an oligo(dT) primer and a template-switching oligo. The TCRbeta V-CDR3-J region was amplified by PCR with Kapa HiFi between a SMARTer oligo primer and a TCRbeta constant-region primer. Illumina adaptors and sample-specific index barcodes were added in a second PCR, followed by HighPrep bead cleanup and Bioanalyzer confirmation of a band of roughly 650 bp. The libraries were sequenced on an Illumina MiSeq using 2x151 bp paired-end reads. In the source study's methods: Reads were demultiplexed with an in-house Java program, and TCRbeta annotations were assigned and clonotypes were counted with MiXCR. Repertoire overlap was measured with Morisita-Horn indices from the R package vegan, along with UPGMA clustering and Circos plots of recurring clonotypes. Shannon diversity and richness were normalized to the highest possible value given the input cell numbers, yielding values from 0 to 1. CDR3beta sequences were aligned with MUSCLE, distances were computed with SeqinR, and multidimensional scaling was plotted in R. Through fastp at Q25 and MiXCR, TCRdb rebuilt clones from the public reads, retaining in-frame beta chains. Rows matching on CDR3 protein sequence are summarized as one entry with the most common DNA and genes. None of the V and J calls come from the authors' own analysis; TCRdb made them. Within this sample are about a thousand distinct CDR3 sequences, with 3.1% of them counted one time only. The ten largest clonotypes hold 15% to 20% of the sample.

The germline V gene specifies MNHEY as CDR1 and SVGAGI as CDR2. V gives up 5 bases and J gives up 15 bases, and the segment between their germline ends measures 23 bases. From the cysteine up to the phenylalanine, the CDR3 has a length of 14 residues. Only the CDR3 DNA stays, 42 bases, in frame from base 1. This receptor was taken from an adult man who received an inactivated Zika virus vaccine. The chain couples TRBV6-5 to TRBJ1-5; TRBD1 is a possible D gene, resting on 5 matching bases. The input for sequencing was antigen-activated CD4+ T cells from blood, cultured, taken during a Zika inactivated vaccine study. The encoded CDR3 is CASSNRALTRGLHF. The DNA sequence reads TGTGCCAGCAGTAACCGGGCCCTAACTAGGGGTTTGCATTTT.